The following is a T cell receptor beta chain sequence with its context. These data come from a study of blood T cell repertoires in COVID-19. Between the trimmed V and J ends, which lost 6 bases and 9 bases, there was a span of 12 bases. This CDR3 has 12 residues. In the original analysis: Estimates of nucleated cell counts were drawn from the amplification of reference gene primers. This table comes from immunoSEQ multiplex PCR, and its TCRdb copy is limited to in-frame clones, with some not included. D and trimming come from the DNA, and the V and J calls and clone size come from that table. The table shows approximately 190,000 clones, with about 93% occurring only once.

This sequence originates from a man between 50 and 59 years old with acute or convalescent COVID-19. The specimen sequenced was peripheral blood. The chain recombines TRBV12-3 or TRBV12-4 with TRBJ2-1; a possible D gene is TRBD2 (5 bases). CDR3 amino acids: CASSPGVGEQFF. As DNA, the CDR3 is TGTGCCAGCAGCCCCGGGGTGGGTGAGCAGTTCTTC.